Presented here are 24 T cell receptor beta chains from one specimen sequenced in a study of long-term antiretroviral therapy in people with HIV (dated by TCRdb to the early 2020s). The immunoSEQ hsTCRB v3.0 assay was used at survey level resolution to sequence the TRB variable region. TCRdb limited this immuneACCESS table to in-frame rearrangements with V and J called. A share of clones is missing; checked studies link under half to unresolved V genes, and the rest is unexplained. The sample table lists 25,000 to 35,000 clones, more than 70% of them with a count of one. The ten largest account for 4.8% of the sample. Sequenced material: unsorted PBMCs, taken 0.8 years after starting antiretroviral therapy. The receptors originated from a woman aged 25 to 39 with HIV.

The V call is TRBV5-1, the J call TRBJ1-1; the D gene is possibly TRBD1 (6 bases). In germline, CDR1 is SGHRS, CDR2 YFSETQ. The CDR3 has 16 residues. The V and J ends lost 0 bases and 2 bases respectively, with 14 bases between them. CDR3: CASSLAGGGVNTEAFF. The CDR3 nucleotides are TGCGCCAGCAGCTTGGCCGGGGGGGGCGTAAACACTGAAGCTTTCTTT.

The chain couples TRBV18 to TRBJ2-5; D remains ambiguous. The CDR3 is 14 residues long. From germline, CDR1 is KGHSH and CDR2 LQKENI. V dropped 3 bases and J dropped 4 bases, with 12 bases sitting between them. The CDR3 DNA is TGTGCCAGCTCACCGCGATCCGGGCGAGAGACCCAGTACTTC. Its translation is CASSPRSGRETQYF. The whole variable domain, remainder taken from reference TRBV18 and TRBJ2-5, is NAGVMQNPRHLVRRRGQEARLRCSPMKGHSHVYWYRQLPEEGLKFMVYLQKENIIDESGMPKERFSAEFPKEGPSILRIQQVVRGDSAAYFCASSPRSGRETQYFGPGTRLLVL.

The chain joins TRBV30 to TRBJ1-2, with 7 nucleotides matching TRBD1. Looked up from germline, CDR1 is GTSNPN and CDR2 is SVGIG (reference sequence). The CDR3 is made up of 16 amino acids. V shed 3 bases and J 0 bases; nucleotides not matched to a gene: 10. The CDR3: CAWRPNLGQTNYGYTF. DNA of the CDR3: TGTGCCTGGAGGCCAAACTTGGGACAGACTAACTATGGCTACACCTTC.

The rearrangement joins TRBV5-1 to TRBJ1-4; D remains unclear. Germline CDR1 and CDR2: SGHRS and YFSETQ. There are 18 residues in the CDR3. V gave up 3 bases and J gave up 6 bases, with 24 bases separating them. Here the CDR3 reads CASSSGLGRTGRDEKLFF. Here the CDR3 DNA reads TGCGCCAGCAGCTCGGGTCTCGGCAGAACGGGCCGCGATGAAAAACTGTTTTTT.

This chain joins TRBV15 and TRBJ2-4; 7 nucleotides line up with TRBD1. The J segment lost 9 bases and the V segment lost 2 bases, leaving 16 bases of the junction unmatched. The CDR3 has 17 residues. Germline V CDR1 and CDR2: LNHNV, YYDKDF (reference sequence). The CDR3, as DNA: TGTGCCACCAGCAGATCGAGGGACAGCCTCAAAGGTACCATTCAGTACTTC. As protein: CATSRSRDSLKGTIQYF.

In DNA form, the CDR3 reads TGTGCCAGTAGTATAGAGGGAGAGACCCAGTACTTC. Protein sequence: CASSIEGETQYF. This chain links TRBV19 with TRBJ2-5; no clear D. The germline V gene encodes CDR1 LNHDA and CDR2 SQIVND (reference sequence). This CDR3 comprises 12 residues. V was clipped by 0 bases and J by 4 bases, with 3 bases between them.

The rearrangement uses TRBV9 and TRBJ1-3; 8 bases line up with TRBD1. Looked up from germline, CDR1 is SGDLS and CDR2 is YYNGEE. The CDR3 extends over 17 amino acids. Trimming took 1 base from V and 0 from J; bases not matched to a gene: 6. The CDR3 here is CASSVFPGQGSGNTIYF. The CDR3 DNA sequence: TGTGCCAGCAGCGTATTCCCAGGACAGGGCTCTGGAAACACCATATATTTT.

The chain joins TRBV9 to TRBJ2-1; TRBD1 agrees at 7 bases. Germline trimming cut 2 bases from V and 4 bases from J; bases unmatched to any gene: 15. Germline CDR1 and CDR2: SGDLS and YYNGEE. This CDR3 comprises 18 residues. CDR3 loop: CASSVTTALGTAYNEQFF. The CDR3 bases are TGTGCCAGCAGCGTTACTACTGCGTTGGGGACAGCGTACAATGAGCAGTTCTTC.

This clone appeared a single time. The chain employs TRBV9 and TRBJ2-3; D possibly corresponds to TRBD2 (6 bases). CDR1 is SGDLS, CDR2 YYNGEE, per germline. The CDR3 loop spans 13 amino acids. V lost 0 bases, J lost 6 bases, and 8 bases lay in between. The CDR3 loop reads CASSVGLADTQYF. CDR3 DNA sequence: TGTGCCAGCAGCGTAGGGCTAGCGGATACGCAGTATTTT.

This clone was observed a handful of times. V gene TRBV2 combines with J gene TRBJ1-2; possibly TRBD1 for D (5 bases). Trimming shortened V by 2 bases and J by 4 bases, and 8 bases separated the two germline ends. Germline loops: CDR1 SNHLY, CDR2 FYNNEI. The CDR3 sequence is 13 residues long. As DNA, the CDR3 is TGTGCCAGCAGTGAAAAGGGACGCTATGGCTACACCTTC. Translation: CASSEKGRYGYTF.

The V and J genes are TRBV2 and TRBJ1-1; no clear D. V lost 5 bases and J lost 0, with 7 bases in between. The CDR3 length is 13 residues. CDR1 and CDR2 from the germline V gene are SNHLY and FYNNEI. The CDR3: CASSTEMNTEAFF. The CDR3 DNA follows: TGTGCCAGCAGTACAGAGATGAACACTGAAGCTTTCTTT. The variable domain in full, completed from reference TRBV2 and TRBJ1-1, reads EPEVTQTPSHQVTQMGQEVILRCVPISNHLYFYWYRQILGQKVEFLVSFYNNEISEKSEIFDDQFSVERPDGSNFTLKIRSTKLEDSAMYFCASSTEMNTEAFFGQGTRLTVV.

The chain combines TRBV9 with TRBJ1-2; D uncertain. This CDR3 has 20 amino acids. Germline lookup yields CDR1 SGDLS and CDR2 YYNGEE. Trimming left V 4 bases short and J 5 bases short, with 33 bases between. CDR3: CASSPHGEGSSDVVAYGYTF. The CDR3 region has the DNA TGTGCCAGCAGCCCGCACGGTGAGGGATCCTCCGACGTAGTAGCGTATGGCTACACCTTC. Full variable domain (outside the CDR3, taken from reference TRBV9 and TRBJ1-2): DSGVTQTPKHLITATGQRVTLRCSPRSGDLSVYWYQQSLDQGLQFLIQYYNGEERAKGNILERFSAQQFPDLHSELNLSSLELGDSALYFCASSPHGEGSSDVVAYGYTFGSGTRLTVV.

This chain joins TRBV27 and TRBJ1-5; TRBD1 matches 9 bases. The CDR3 has 13 amino acids. Germline values: CDR1 MNHEY, CDR2 SMNVEV (reference sequence). The trim removed 8 bases at V and 4 bases at J, leaving 3 bases unmatched. CDR3 loop: CASGTGLNQPQHF. CDR3 nucleotide sequence: TGTGCCAGCGGGACAGGGCTGAATCAGCCCCAGCATTTT.

The J gene is TRBJ2-7, the V gene TRBV5-5; maybe TRBD2 (5 bases). CDR3 length: 14 amino acids. The germline gives CDR1 SGHKS, CDR2 YYEKEE (reference sequence). Trimming removed 5 bases at V and 3 bases at J, with 15 bases between. CDR3: CASSFSTEGYEQYV. CDR3 in DNA: TGTGCCAGCAGTTTCTCAACAGAGGGCTACGAGCAGTACGTC.

J is TRBJ1-1 and V is TRBV5-1, with a possible D match to TRBD1 (6 bases). The V end lost 0 bases, the J end lost 5 bases, and 14 bases lay between the germline ends. CDR3 length equals 15 residues. Germline V CDR1 and CDR2: SGHRS, YFSETQ. CDR3: CASSLVSGEGTEAFF. The CDR3 nucleotides are TGCGCCAGCAGCTTGGTATCAGGGGAAGGTACTGAAGCTTTCTTT. Full variable domain (missing parts from reference TRBV5-1 and TRBJ1-1): KAGVTQTPRYLIKTRGQQVTLSCSPISGHRSVSWYQQTPGQGLQFLFEYFSETQRNKGNFPGRFSGRQFSNSRSEMNVSTLELGDSALYLCASSLVSGEGTEAFFGQGTRLTVV.

The genes are TRBV27 and TRBJ1-2; 9 bases map to TRBD1. Trimming at V came to 5 bases and at J to 7 bases, leaving 11 bases not matched to a gene. From germline, CDR1 is MNHEY and CDR2 SMNVEV (reference sequence). The length of the CDR3 is 15 residues. The DNA of the CDR3 is TGTGCCAGCAGTCCCCCGGGACAGGGATATGGTGGCTACACCTTC. Amino acids: CASSPPGQGYGGYTF.

The chain combines TRBV25-1 with TRBJ1-1; D is unresolved. V lost 3 bases, J lost 1 base, and 6 bases lay in between. Germline CDR1 reads MGHDK; CDR2 reads SYGVNS. There are 13 residues in the CDR3. The DNA for the CDR3 is TGTGCCAGCAGTGACGGCGGGAACACTGAAGCTTTCTTT. This encodes CASSDGGNTEAFF.

This rearrangement joins TRBV6-1 to TRBJ2-5; 9 bases align to TRBD1. The CDR3 is 14 amino acids. With 6 bases clipped from V and 5 bases from J, the junction kept 7 bases outside the gene matches. The germline CDR1 and CDR2 sequences are MNHNS and SASEGT. The CDR3 is CASSETGGWETQYF. Here the CDR3 DNA reads TGTGCCAGCAGCGAGACAGGGGGTTGGGAGACCCAGTACTTC.

This clone came up once. The rearrangement joins TRBV5-4 to TRBJ1-6; TRBD1 aligns across 7 bases. Germline V gives CDR1 SGHNT, CDR2 YYREEE (reference sequence). V lost 1 base, J lost 7 bases, and 2 bases stayed unmatched. This CDR3 has 14 amino acids. CDR3: CASSLTGENSPLHF. The CDR3 nucleotides read TGTGCCAGCAGCTTGACAGGGGAAAATTCACCCCTCCACTTT.

The chain is built from TRBV30 and TRBJ1-1; possibly TRBD1 for D (5 bases). Trimming removed 2 bases at V and 2 bases at J, with 9 bases between. Germline V gene data show CDR1 as GTSNPN and CDR2 as SVGIG (reference sequence). The CDR3 is 13 residues long. This chain's CDR3 is CAWSITGNTEAFF. DNA for the CDR3: TGTGCCTGGAGTATAACAGGTAACACTGAAGCTTTCTTT.

The chain is built from TRBV6-5 and TRBJ2-7, with D unresolved. The CDR3 is 15 amino acids. Germline V gene sequence: CDR1 MNHEY, CDR2 SVGAGI. V lost 2 bases and J lost 4, with 15 bases in between. The chain's CDR3 is CASSYLGPGGYEQYF. As DNA, the CDR3 is TGTGCCAGCAGTTACCTCGGACCTGGCGGATACGAGCAGTACTTC.

The chain links TRBV15 to TRBJ1-4; D might be TRBD1 (6 bases). V was trimmed by 1 base and J by 7 bases, leaving 10 bases between them. Per germline, CDR1 LNHNV and CDR2 YYDKDF (reference sequence). This CDR3 is 14 amino acids long. The CDR3 nucleotides read TGTGCCACCAGCAGAGGACAGGAGCCTGAAAAACTGTTTTTT. Its translation is CATSRGQEPEKLFF.

The chain couples TRBV15 to TRBJ1-1; no clear D gene. This CDR3 contains 12 residues. Trimming pared 1 base from V and 6 bases from J, leaving 6 bases between. CDR1 is LNHNV and CDR2 is YYDKDF in the germline V gene (reference sequence). CDR3 sequence (DNA): TGTGCCACCAGCAGAGGAGAGGCTGAAGCTTTCTTT. Translated: CATSRGEAEAFF.

The chain recombines TRBV6-5 with TRBJ2-3; TRBD2 matches 8 bases. This CDR3 comprises 15 residues. Germline V gives CDR1 MNHEY, CDR2 SVGAGI. After removal of 5 bases from V and 3 bases from J, the junction contained 7 bases not matched to a gene. The CDR3 region is CASSPGTRATDTQYF. CDR3 sequence (DNA): TGTGCCAGCAGTCCCGGGACTAGAGCTACAGATACGCAGTATTTT.